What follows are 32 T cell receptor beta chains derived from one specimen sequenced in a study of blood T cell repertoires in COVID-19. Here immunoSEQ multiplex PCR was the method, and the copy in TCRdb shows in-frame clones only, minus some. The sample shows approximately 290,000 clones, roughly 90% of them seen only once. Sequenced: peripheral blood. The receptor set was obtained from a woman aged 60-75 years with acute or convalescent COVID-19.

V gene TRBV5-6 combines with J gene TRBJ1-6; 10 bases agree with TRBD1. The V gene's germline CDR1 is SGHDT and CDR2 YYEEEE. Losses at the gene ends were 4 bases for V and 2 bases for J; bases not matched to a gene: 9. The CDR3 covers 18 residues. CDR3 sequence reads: CASSGFGQGVTYNSPLHF. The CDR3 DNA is TGTGCCAGCAGCGGTTTTGGACAGGGGGTAACCTATAATTCACCCCTCCACTTT.

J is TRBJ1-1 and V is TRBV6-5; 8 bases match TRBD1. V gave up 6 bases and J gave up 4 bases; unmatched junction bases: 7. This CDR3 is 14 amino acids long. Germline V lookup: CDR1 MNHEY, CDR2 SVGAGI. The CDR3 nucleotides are TGTGCCAGCAGCGCGGACAGGGAAAGCACTGAAGCTTTCTTT. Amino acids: CASSADRESTEAFF.

Here the CDR3 DNA reads TGTGCCAGCAGCGCCCGGGACAGAGGTGTGAACGAGCAGTACTTC. Translation: CASSARDRGVNEQYF. The chain combines TRBV7-8 with TRBJ2-7, with 7 bases identical to TRBD1. Germline V gives CDR1 SGHVS, CDR2 FQNEAQ. The length of the CDR3 is 15 residues. V dropped 5 bases and J dropped 5; count of bases not matched to a gene: 12.

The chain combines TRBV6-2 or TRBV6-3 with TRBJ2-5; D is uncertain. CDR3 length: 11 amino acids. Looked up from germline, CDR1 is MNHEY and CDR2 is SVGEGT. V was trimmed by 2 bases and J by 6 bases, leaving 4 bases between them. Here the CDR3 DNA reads TGTGCCAGCAGTTACGGGCAGACCCAGTACTTC. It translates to CASSYGQTQYF.

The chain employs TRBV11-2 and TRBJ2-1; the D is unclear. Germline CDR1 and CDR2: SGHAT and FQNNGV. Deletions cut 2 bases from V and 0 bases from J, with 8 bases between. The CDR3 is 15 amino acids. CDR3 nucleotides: TGTGCCAGCAGCTTATTGATGAGCTCCTACAATGAGCAGTTCTTC. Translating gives CASSLLMSSYNEQFF.

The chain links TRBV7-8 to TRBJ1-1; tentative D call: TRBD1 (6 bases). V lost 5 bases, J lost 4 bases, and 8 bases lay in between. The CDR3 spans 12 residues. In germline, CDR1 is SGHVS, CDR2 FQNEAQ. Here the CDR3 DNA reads TGTGCCAGCAGCCACAGGGTCACTGAAGCTTTCTTT. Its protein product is CASSHRVTEAFF.

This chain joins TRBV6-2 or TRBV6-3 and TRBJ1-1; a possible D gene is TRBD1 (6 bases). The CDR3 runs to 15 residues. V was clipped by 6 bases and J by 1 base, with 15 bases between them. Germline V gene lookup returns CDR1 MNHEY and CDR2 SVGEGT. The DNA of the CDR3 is TGTGCCAGCAGACCTCCACAGGGACAGAACACTGAAGCTTTCTTT. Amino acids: CASRPPQGQNTEAFF.

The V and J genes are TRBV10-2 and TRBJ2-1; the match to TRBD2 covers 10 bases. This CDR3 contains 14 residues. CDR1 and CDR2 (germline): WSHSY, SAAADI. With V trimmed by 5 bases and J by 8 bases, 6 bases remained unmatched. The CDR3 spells CASSTLAGVHEQFF. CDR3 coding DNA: TGCGCCAGCAGTACGCTAGCGGGAGTCCATGAGCAGTTCTTC.

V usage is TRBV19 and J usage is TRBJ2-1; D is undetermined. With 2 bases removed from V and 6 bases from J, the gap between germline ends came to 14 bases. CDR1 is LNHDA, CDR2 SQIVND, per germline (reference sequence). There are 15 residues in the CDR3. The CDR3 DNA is TGTGCCAGTAGTATAACCGGAGTAGCTAGCAATGAGCAGTTCTTC. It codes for CASSITGVASNEQFF.

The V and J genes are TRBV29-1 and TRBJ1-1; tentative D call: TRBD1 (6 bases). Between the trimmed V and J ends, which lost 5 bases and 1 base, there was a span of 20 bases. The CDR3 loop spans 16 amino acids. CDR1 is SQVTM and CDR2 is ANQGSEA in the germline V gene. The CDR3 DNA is TGCAGCGTTTCTATAAGAGCCGGGACAAGGAACACTGAAGCTTTCTTT. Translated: CSVSIRAGTRNTEAFF.

CDR3 sequence (DNA): TGTGCCAGTAGTTTCGGGACAGCGCGTCACAATGAGCAGTTCTTC. Its protein is CASSFGTARHNEQFF. This sequence joins TRBV19 and TRBJ2-1; 7 nucleotides align to TRBD1. There are 15 residues in the CDR3. V gave up 5 bases and J gave up 5 bases; unmatched junction bases: 9. Looked up from germline, CDR1 is LNHDA and CDR2 is SQIVND (reference sequence).

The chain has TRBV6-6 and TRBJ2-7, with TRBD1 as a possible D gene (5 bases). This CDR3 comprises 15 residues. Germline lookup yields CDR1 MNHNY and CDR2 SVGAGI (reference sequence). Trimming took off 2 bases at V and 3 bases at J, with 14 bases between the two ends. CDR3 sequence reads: CASSYDPFQGYEQYF. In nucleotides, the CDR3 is TGTGCCAGCAGTTACGACCCGTTTCAGGGCTACGAGCAGTACTTC.

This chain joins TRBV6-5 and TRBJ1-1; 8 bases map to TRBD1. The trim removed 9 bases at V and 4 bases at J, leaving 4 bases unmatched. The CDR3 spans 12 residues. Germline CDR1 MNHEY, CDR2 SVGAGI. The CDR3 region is CASTGGSTEAFF. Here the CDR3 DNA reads TGTGCCAGTACAGGGGGGAGCACTGAAGCTTTCTTT.

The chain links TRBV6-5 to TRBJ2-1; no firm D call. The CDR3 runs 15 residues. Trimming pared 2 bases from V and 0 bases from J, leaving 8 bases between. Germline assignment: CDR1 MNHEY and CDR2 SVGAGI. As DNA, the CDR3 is TGTGCCAGCAGTTACGACTGGAGCTCCTACAATGAGCAGTTCTTC. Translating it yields CASSYDWSSYNEQFF.

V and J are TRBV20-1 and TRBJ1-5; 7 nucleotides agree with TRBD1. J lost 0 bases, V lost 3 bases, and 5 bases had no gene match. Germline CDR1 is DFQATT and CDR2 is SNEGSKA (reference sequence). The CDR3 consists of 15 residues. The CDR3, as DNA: TGCAGTGCTAGTGACGACAGGGTTAGCAATCAGCCCCAGCATTTT. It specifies CSASDDRVSNQPQHF.

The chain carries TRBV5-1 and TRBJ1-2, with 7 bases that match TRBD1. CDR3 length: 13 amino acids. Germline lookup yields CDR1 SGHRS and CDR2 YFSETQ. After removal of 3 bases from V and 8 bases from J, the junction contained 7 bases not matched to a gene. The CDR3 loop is CASSYGTARGYTF. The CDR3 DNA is TGCGCCAGCAGCTACGGGACAGCGAGGGGCTACACCTTC.

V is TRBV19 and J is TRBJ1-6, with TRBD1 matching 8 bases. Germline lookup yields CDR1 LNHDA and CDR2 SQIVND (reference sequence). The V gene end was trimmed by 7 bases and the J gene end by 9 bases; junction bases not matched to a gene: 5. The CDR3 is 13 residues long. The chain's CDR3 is CASTGQGGSPLHF. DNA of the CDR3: TGTGCCAGTACAGGACAGGGAGGTTCACCCCTCCACTTT. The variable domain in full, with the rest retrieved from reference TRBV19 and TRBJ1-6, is DGGITQSPKYLFRKEGQNVTLSCEQNLNHDAMYWYRQDPGQGLRLIYYSQIVNDFQKGDIAEGYSVSREKKESFPLTVTSAQKNPTAFYLCASTGQGGSPLHFGNGTRLTVT.

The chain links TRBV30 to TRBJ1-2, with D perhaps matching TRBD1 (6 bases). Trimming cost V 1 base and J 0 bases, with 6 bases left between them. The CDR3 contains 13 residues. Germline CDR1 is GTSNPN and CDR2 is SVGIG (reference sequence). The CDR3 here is CAWSGDTNYGYTF. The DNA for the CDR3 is TGTGCCTGGAGTGGGGACACTAACTATGGCTACACCTTC. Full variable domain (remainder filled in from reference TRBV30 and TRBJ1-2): SQTIHQWPATLVQPVGSPLSLECTVEGTSNPNLYWYRQAAGRGLQLLFYSVGIGQISSEVPQNLSASRPQDRQFILSSKKLLLSDSGFYLCAWSGDTNYGYTFGSGTRLTVV.

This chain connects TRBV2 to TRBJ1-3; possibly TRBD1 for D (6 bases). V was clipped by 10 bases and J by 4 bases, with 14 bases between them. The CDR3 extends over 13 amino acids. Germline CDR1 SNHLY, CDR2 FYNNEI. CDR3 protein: CATGQGMGNTIYF. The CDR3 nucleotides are TGTGCCACGGGGCAGGGGATGGGAAACACCATATATTTT.

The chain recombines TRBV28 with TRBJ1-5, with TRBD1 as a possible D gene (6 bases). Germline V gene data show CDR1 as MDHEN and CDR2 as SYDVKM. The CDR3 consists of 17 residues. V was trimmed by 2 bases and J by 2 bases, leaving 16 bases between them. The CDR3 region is CASSLQTGMMGNQPQHF. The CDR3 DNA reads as TGTGCCAGCAGTTTACAAACAGGGATGATGGGCAATCAGCCCCAGCATTTT.

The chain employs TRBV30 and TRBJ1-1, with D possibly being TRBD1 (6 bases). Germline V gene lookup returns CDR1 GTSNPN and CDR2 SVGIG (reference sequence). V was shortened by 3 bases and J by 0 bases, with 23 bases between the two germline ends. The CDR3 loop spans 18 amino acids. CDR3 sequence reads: CAWRSIRSTGYMNTEAFF. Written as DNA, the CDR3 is TGTGCCTGGAGATCAATACGGTCTACAGGGTACATGAACACTGAAGCTTTCTTT.

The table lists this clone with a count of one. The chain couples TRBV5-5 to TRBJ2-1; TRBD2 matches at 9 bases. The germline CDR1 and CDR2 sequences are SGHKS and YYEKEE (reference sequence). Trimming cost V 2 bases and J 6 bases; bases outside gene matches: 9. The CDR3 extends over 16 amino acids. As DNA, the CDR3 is TGTGCCAGCAGCTTTCTTCCCGGGACTAGCCTCAATGAGCAGTTCTTC. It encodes CASSFLPGTSLNEQFF.

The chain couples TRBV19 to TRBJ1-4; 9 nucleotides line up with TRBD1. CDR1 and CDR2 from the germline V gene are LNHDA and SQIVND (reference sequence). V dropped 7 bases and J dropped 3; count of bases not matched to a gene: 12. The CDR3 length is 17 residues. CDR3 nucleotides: TGTGCCAGTATCGATGGGGGACAGGGAAGCGCTAATGAAAAACTGTTTTTT. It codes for CASIDGGQGSANEKLFF.

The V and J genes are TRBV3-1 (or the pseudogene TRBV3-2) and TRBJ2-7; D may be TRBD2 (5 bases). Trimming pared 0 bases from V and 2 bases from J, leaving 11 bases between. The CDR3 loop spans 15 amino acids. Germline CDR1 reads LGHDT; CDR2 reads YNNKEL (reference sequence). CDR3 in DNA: TGTGCCAGCAGCCAAGATGCAAGCGGAGCCTACGAGCAGTACTTC. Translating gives CASSQDASGAYEQYF.

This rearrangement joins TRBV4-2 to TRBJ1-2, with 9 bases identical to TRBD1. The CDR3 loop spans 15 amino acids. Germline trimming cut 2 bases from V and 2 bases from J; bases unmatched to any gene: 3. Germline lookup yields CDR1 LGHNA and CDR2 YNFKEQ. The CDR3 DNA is TGTGCCAGCAGCCAACTCGGGACAGGGAACTATGGCTACACCTTC. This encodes CASSQLGTGNYGYTF.

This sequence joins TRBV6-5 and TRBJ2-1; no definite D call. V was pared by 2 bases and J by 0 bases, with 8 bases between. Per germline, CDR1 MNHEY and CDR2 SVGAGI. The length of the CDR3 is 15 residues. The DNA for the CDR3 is TGTGCCAGCAGTTACGGTCCCAGCTCCTACAATGAGCAGTTCTTC. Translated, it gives CASSYGPSSYNEQFF.

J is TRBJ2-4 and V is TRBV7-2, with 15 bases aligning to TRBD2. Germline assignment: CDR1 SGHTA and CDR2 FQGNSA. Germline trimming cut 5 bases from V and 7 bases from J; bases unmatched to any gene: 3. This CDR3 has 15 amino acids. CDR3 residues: CASSPGTSGRNIQYF. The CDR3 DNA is TGTGCCAGCAGCCCCGGGACTAGCGGGAGGAACATTCAGTACTTC.

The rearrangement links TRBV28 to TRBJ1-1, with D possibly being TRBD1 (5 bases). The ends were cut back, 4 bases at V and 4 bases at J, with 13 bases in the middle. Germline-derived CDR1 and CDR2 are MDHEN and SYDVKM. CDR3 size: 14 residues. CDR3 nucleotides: TGTGCCAGCAGTTCAGGCGGGGGGGGCACTGAAGCTTTCTTT. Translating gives CASSSGGGGTEAFF.

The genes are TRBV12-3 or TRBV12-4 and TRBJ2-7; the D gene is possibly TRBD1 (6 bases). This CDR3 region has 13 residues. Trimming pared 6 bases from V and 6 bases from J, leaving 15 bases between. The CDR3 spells CASSRDTMGEQYF. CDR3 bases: TGTGCCAGCAGCCGGGACACCATGGGCGAGCAGTACTTC.

CDR3 loop: CASSPLTSGSDTQYF. Here the CDR3 DNA reads TGTGCCAGCAGCCCGCTGACTAGCGGGAGCGATACGCAGTATTTT. The chain recombines TRBV3-1 (or the pseudogene TRBV3-2) with TRBJ2-3; 12 positions match TRBD2. CDR1 and CDR2 from the germline V gene are LGHDT and YNNKEL (reference sequence). V dropped 4 bases and J dropped 6; count of bases not matched to a gene: 5. The CDR3 has 15 residues.

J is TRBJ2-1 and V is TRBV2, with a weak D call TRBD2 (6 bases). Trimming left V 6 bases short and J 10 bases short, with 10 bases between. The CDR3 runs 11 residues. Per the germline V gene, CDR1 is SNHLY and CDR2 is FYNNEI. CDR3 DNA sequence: TGTGCCAGCAGAGGGGCGGGAGAGCAGTTCTTC. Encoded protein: CASRGAGEQFF.

The CDR3 loop reads CATSDPGGDQPQHF. The CDR3 DNA follows: TGTGCCACCAGTGACCCAGGGGGAGATCAGCCCCAGCATTTT. The gene calls are TRBV24-1 and TRBJ1-5; TRBD1 agrees at 7 bases. The CDR3 has 14 amino acids. V shed 4 bases and J 5 bases; nucleotides not matched to a gene: 4. The germline V gene encodes CDR1 KGHDR and CDR2 SFDVKD.